Below, 5 T cell receptor beta chains from the same sample are listed, as sequenced in a study of cytomegalovirus exposure and HLA in healthy donors. Method: immunoSEQ multiplex PCR; TCRdb's copy keeps in-frame clones and lacks some. Here the sample spans some 170,000 clones, over 85% being singletons. The specimen was PBMCs. The receptors derive from a woman aged 18-35 years in good health and CMV-seropositive.

The V gene is TRBV25-1, the J gene TRBJ2-4; D is unclear. This CDR3 spans 12 amino acids. Germline lookup yields CDR1 MGHDK and CDR2 SYGVNS. V lost 5 bases and J lost 6, with 8 bases in between. The CDR3 loop is CASSPHGNIQYF. CDR3 in DNA: TGTGCCAGCAGTCCTCACGGAAACATTCAGTACTTC. The full variable domain, rest sourced from reference TRBV25-1 and TRBJ2-4, is EADIYQTPRYLVIGTGKKITLECSQTMGHDKMYWYQQDPGMELHLIHYSYGVNSTEKGDLSSESTVSRIRTEHFPLTLESARPSHTSQYLCASSPHGNIQYFGAGTRLSVL.

This clone appeared once. In DNA form, the CDR3 reads TGTGCCCGAACCCACGGGACTAGCGTCACAGATACGCAGTATTTT. Translated, it gives CARTHGTSVTDTQYF. The chain combines TRBV30 with TRBJ2-3; TRBD2 aligns across 10 bases. With 8 bases clipped from V and 2 bases from J, the junction kept 10 bases outside the gene matches. Germline CDR1 GTSNPN, CDR2 SVGIG (reference sequence). The CDR3 is 15 amino acids.

This clone was detected only once. The rearrangement joins TRBV5-1 to TRBJ2-1; the match to TRBD2 covers 10 bases. The length of the CDR3 is 15 residues. After removal of 6 bases from V and 7 bases from J, the junction contained 10 bases not matched to a gene. From germline, CDR1 is SGHRS and CDR2 YFSETQ. The CDR3 coding sequence is TGCGCCAGCATGGGGCTAGCGGGAGCGGGGAATGAGCAGTTCTTC. This codes for CASMGLAGAGNEQFF.

This rearrangement joins TRBV5-1 to TRBJ2-1; 9 positions agree with TRBD1. There are 15 residues in the CDR3. Trimming at V came to 0 bases and at J to 6 bases, leaving 4 bases not matched to a gene. The V gene's germline CDR1 is SGHRS and CDR2 YFSETQ. DNA of the CDR3: TGCGCCAGCAGCTTGGACGGGACAGGGATCAATGAGCAGTTCTTC. As protein: CASSLDGTGINEQFF.

The chain is built from TRBV5-5 and TRBJ1-1; 7 bases map to TRBD1. The junction had 5 bases not matched to a gene; V was cut back by 1 base and J by 5 bases. Germline CDR1 reads SGHKS; CDR2 reads YYEKEE (reference sequence). This CDR3 comprises 14 residues. The CDR3, as DNA: TGTGCCAGCAGCTTGAGCACAGGGGAAACTGAAGCTTTCTTT. Translating gives CASSLSTGETEAFF.